This T cell receptor (beta chain) was identified in a study of blood T cell repertoires in COVID-19. Background on the study: Samples representing acute and convalescent COVID-19 were sourced from the United States, Italy and Spain. Sources were T cells, B-cell-depleted T cells, or PBMCs; the material itself was cDNA or gDNA.

The CDR3 spans 13 residues. Trimming removed 1 base at V and 5 bases at J, with 6 bases between. The germline CDR1 and CDR2 sequences are LNHDA and SQIVND (reference sequence). In the study's own analysis: Nucleated cell counts were estimated from reference gene primer amplification. Assay used: immunoSEQ multiplex PCR; TCRdb lists only in-frame clones, some missing. V and J calls and clone size are given by that table; D and trimming were obtained from the DNA. The sample shows around 94,000 clones, roughly 90% of them seen only once. The chain links TRBV19 to TRBJ2-1; D not resolved. The sequenced sample consisted of peripheral blood. The clonotype comes from an elderly man with acute or convalescent COVID-19. The CDR3 is CASSIGSNNEQFF. CDR3 nucleotide sequence: TGTGCCAGTAGTATAGGAAGCAACAATGAGCAGTTCTTC.